Presented here are 24 T cell receptor beta chains from one specimen sequenced in a study of T cell changes during pregnancy in multiple sclerosis. TCRdb's copy holds only in-frame clones and misses some; the assay was immunoSEQ multiplex PCR. The sample consists of 35,000 or so clones, over 75% of them appearing once. Sequencing used CD4+ T cells from peripheral blood mononuclear cells, obtained before pregnancy. The receptor set was obtained from a female donor with multiple sclerosis, enrolled in a pregnancy study.

The chain uses TRBV2 and TRBJ2-2; perhaps TRBD2 as D (6 bases). Trimming took off 11 bases at V and 3 bases at J, with 16 bases between the two ends. The CDR3 contains 14 residues. CDR1 and CDR2 (germline): SNHLY, FYNNEI. CDR3 sequence (DNA): TGTGCCGTGACGGAGGGCCGGTACACCGGGGAGCTGTTTTTT. Encoded protein: CAVTEGRYTGELFF. The full variable domain, with the rest looked up from reference TRBV2 and TRBJ2-2, is EPEVTQTPSHQVTQMGQEVILRCVPISNHLYFYWYRQILGQKVEFLVSFYNNEISEKSEIFDDQFSVERPDGSNFTLKIRSTKLEDSAMYFCAVTEGRYTGELFFGEGSRLTVL.

In this sample, this clone turned up once. This chain uses TRBV18 with TRBJ1-1, with a weak D call TRBD1 (5 bases). This CDR3 has 14 amino acids. Deletions cut 3 bases from V and 4 bases from J, with 12 bases between. Germline-derived CDR1 and CDR2 are KGHSH and LQKENI. Here the CDR3 DNA reads TGTGCCAGCTCACCTGCAGGGCAGACCACTGAAGCTTTCTTT. Translation: CASSPAGQTTEAFF. The whole variable domain, remainder taken from reference TRBV18 and TRBJ1-1, is NAGVMQNPRHLVRRRGQEARLRCSPMKGHSHVYWYRQLPEEGLKFMVYLQKENIIDESGMPKERFSAEFPKEGPSILRIQQVVRGDSAAYFCASSPAGQTTEAFFGQGTRLTVV.

This clone has only one observation. This chain joins TRBV5-1 and TRBJ2-2, with 11 bases identical to TRBD2. The germline V gene encodes CDR1 SGHRS and CDR2 YFSETQ. V lost 4 bases to trimming and J lost 1 base; unmatched junction nucleotides: 3. This CDR3 comprises 16 residues. For the CDR3, the DNA is TGCGCCAGCAGCGATCTAGCGGGAGGGAACACCGGGGAGCTGTTTTTT. This gives the protein CASSDLAGGNTGELFF.

In DNA, the CDR3 is TGTGCCAGCAGCCAACAGGGGGACTTGCCCATGGACGAGCAGTACTTC. This encodes CASSQQGDLPMDEQYF. The J gene is TRBJ2-7, the V gene TRBV9; 8 bases line up with TRBD1. V lost 4 bases, J lost 5 bases, and 14 bases stayed unmatched. Germline V lookup: CDR1 SGDLS, CDR2 YYNGEE. CDR3 length: 16 amino acids.

This clone was recorded only once. CDR3 nucleotides: TGTGCCAGCAGCGTAGGGACAGGAGGTACAACCAACAATGAGCAGTTCTTC. Translating gives CASSVGTGGTTNNEQFF. The V call is TRBV9, the J call TRBJ2-7; 7 bases are a match to TRBD1. The J call may be in error: the DNA end matches TRBJ2-1 better. Germline CDR1 reads SGDLS; CDR2 reads YYNGEE. The CDR3 contains 17 residues.

The chain uses TRBV11-2 and TRBJ2-3; D uncertain. Germline-derived CDR1 and CDR2 are SGHAT and FQNNGV. V lost 5 bases and J lost 1, with 16 bases in between. The CDR3 totals 16 residues. Here the CDR3 reads CASSQWSPTRTDTQYF. Here the CDR3 DNA reads TGTGCCAGCAGCCAATGGTCCCCTACCCGCACAGATACGCAGTATTTT.

V and J are TRBV28 and TRBJ1-2; TRBD1 is a possible D gene (5 bases). Trimming left V 7 bases short and J 5 bases short, with 11 bases between. This CDR3 is 12 amino acids long. Germline values: CDR1 MDHEN, CDR2 SYDVKM. The CDR3: CASTDRGYGYTF. The CDR3 nucleotides are TGTGCCAGCACCGACAGAGGTTATGGCTACACCTTC.

The chain has TRBV19 and TRBJ2-7; 9 bases map to TRBD2. Trimming took 6 bases from V and 0 from J; bases not matched to a gene: 9. The CDR3 has 16 residues. CDR1 is LNHDA and CDR2 is SQIVND in the germline V gene (reference sequence). CDR3 region: CASSAATSGYSYEQYF. The CDR3 DNA sequence: TGTGCCAGTAGCGCCGCCACTAGCGGGTACTCCTACGAGCAGTACTTC.

The chain combines TRBV6-1 with TRBJ2-1, with 7 bases matching TRBD2. With V trimmed by 2 bases and J by 13 bases, 2 bases remained unmatched. Germline loops: CDR1 MNHNS, CDR2 SASEGT. This CDR3 comprises 11 residues. The DNA for the CDR3 is TGTGCCAGCAGTGAAAGCGGGACCCAGTTCTTC. It is translated as CASSESGTQFF.

This clone was recorded once. The chain carries TRBV29-1 and TRBJ2-1, with 7 bases lining up with TRBD2. The CDR3 is 12 amino acids. Germline-derived CDR1 and CDR2 are SQVTM and ANQGSEA. Germline trimming cut 5 bases from V and 12 bases from J; bases unmatched to any gene: 10. CDR3 loop: CSVKLSGRGQFF. CDR3 DNA sequence: TGCAGCGTTAAGTTGAGTGGGAGGGGGCAGTTCTTC.

This sequence joins TRBV6-1 and TRBJ1-1; no reliable D call. The CDR3 runs 13 residues. Germline assignment: CDR1 MNHNS and CDR2 SASEGT. Between the trimmed V and J ends, which lost 2 bases and 4 bases, there was a span of 8 bases. Here the CDR3 reads CASSELSGTEAFF. Written as DNA, the CDR3 is TGTGCCAGCAGTGAACTTTCGGGCACTGAAGCTTTCTTT.

The chain has TRBV5-1 and TRBJ2-7; D might be TRBD2 (5 bases). Germline V CDR1 and CDR2: SGHRS, YFSETQ. Trimming took 4 bases from V and 4 from J, leaving 9 bases between them. The CDR3 totals 12 residues. The CDR3, as DNA: TGCGCCAGCAGCGAGGGATGGTACGAGCAGTACTTC. Protein product: CASSEGWYEQYF.

The rearrangement links TRBV11-2 to TRBJ2-2; 7 bases agree with TRBD1. CDR1 is SGHAT and CDR2 is FQNNGV in the germline V gene. The junction had 7 bases not matched to a gene; V was cut back by 2 bases and J by 4 bases. The CDR3 has 16 residues. This CDR3 is CASSLRPTGATGELFF. The CDR3 nucleotides read TGTGCCAGCAGCTTAAGGCCCACAGGGGCCACCGGGGAGCTGTTTTTT. The full variable domain, with the rest looked up from reference TRBV11-2 and TRBJ2-2, is EAGVAQSPRYKIIEKRQSVAFWCNPISGHATLYWYQQILGQGPKLLIQFQNNGVVDDSQLPKDRFSAERLKGVDSTLKIQPAKLEDSAVYLCASSLRPTGATGELFFGEGSRLTVL.

The chain employs TRBV5-1 and TRBJ1-2, with 7 bases aligning to TRBD1. CDR3 length: 18 amino acids. Looked up from germline, CDR1 is SGHRS and CDR2 is YFSETQ. J was trimmed by 3 bases and V by 0 bases; bases with no gene match: 14. The CDR3 loop is CASSLDYQGADRHYGYTF. In DNA form, the CDR3 reads TGCGCCAGCAGCTTGGACTACCAAGGGGCGGACAGGCACTATGGCTACACCTTC. Combining the CDR3 with reference TRBV5-1 and TRBJ1-2 gives the whole variable domain KAGVTQTPRYLIKTRGQQVTLSCSPISGHRSVSWYQQTPGQGLQFLFEYFSETQRNKGNFPGRFSGRQFSNSRSEMNVSTLELGDSALYLCASSLDYQGADRHYGYTFGSGTRLTVV.

This chain uses TRBV5-1 with TRBJ2-7, with 13 bases matching TRBD2. V shed 1 base and J 0 bases; nucleotides not matched to a gene: 7. This CDR3 is 18 amino acids long. In germline, CDR1 is SGHRS, CDR2 YFSETQ. Here the CDR3 DNA reads TGCGCCAGCAGCTTGTCCGGGACTAGCGGGATTAGCTCCTACGAGCAGTACTTC. The encoded protein is CASSLSGTSGISSYEQYF.

The count of this clone is one. This sequence joins TRBV5-1 and TRBJ2-3; a weak D match, TRBD2 (6 bases). CDR1 and CDR2 from the germline V gene are SGHRS and YFSETQ. Trimming removed 1 base from V and 6 bases from J, with 15 bases in between. This CDR3 comprises 15 residues. This CDR3 is CASSLSPAEGDTQYF. The CDR3 DNA is TGCGCCAGCAGCTTGTCTCCAGCGGAGGGGGATACGCAGTATTTT.

The V call is TRBV18, the J call TRBJ2-3, with 10 bases identical to TRBD2. The CDR3 sequence is 16 residues long. Germline values: CDR1 KGHSH, CDR2 LQKENI. The V segment lost 4 bases and the J segment 1 base; nucleotides outside the gene matches: 5. DNA for the CDR3: TGTGCCAGCTCACGGGTAGCGGGAGGTGGCACAGATACGCAGTATTTT. Translation gives CASSRVAGGGTDTQYF.

The gene calls are TRBV7-2 and TRBJ2-1; TRBD2 is a possible D gene (6 bases). V dropped 5 bases and J dropped 0 bases, with 11 bases sitting between them. The CDR3 is 15 amino acids. Per germline, CDR1 SGHTA and CDR2 FQGNSA. CDR3 loop: CASSPPGSSYNEQFF. The DNA of the CDR3 is TGTGCCAGCAGCCCTCCCGGGAGCTCCTACAATGAGCAGTTCTTC. Together with reference TRBV7-2 and TRBJ2-1, the CDR3 gives the full variable domain: GAGVSQSPSNKVTEKGKDVELRCDPISGHTALYWYRQSLGQGLEFLIYFQGNSAPDKSGLPSDRFSAERTGGSVSTLTIQRTQQEDSAVYLCASSPPGSSYNEQFFGPGTRLTVL.

The rearrangement links TRBV2 to TRBJ2-1, with 7 bases fitting TRBD2. V gave up 7 bases and J gave up 3 bases; unmatched junction bases: 6. The CDR3 is 14 residues long. From germline, CDR1 is SNHLY and CDR2 FYNNEI. CDR3 residues: CASNGGSGYNEQFF. CDR3 nucleotides: TGTGCCAGCAACGGCGGGAGCGGCTACAATGAGCAGTTCTTC.

The chain couples TRBV5-5 to TRBJ2-3, with TRBD1 matching 9 bases. The CDR3 covers 17 residues. V lost 3 bases to trimming and J lost 2 bases; unmatched junction nucleotides: 10. Germline V gives CDR1 SGHKS, CDR2 YYEKEE (reference sequence). The CDR3 spells CASSSGGGTGITDTQYF. CDR3 nucleotides: TGTGCCAGCAGCTCTGGAGGTGGGACAGGGATCACAGATACGCAGTATTTT. Together with reference TRBV5-5 and TRBJ2-3, the CDR3 gives the full variable domain: DAGVTQSPTHLIKTRGQQVTLRCSPISGHKSVSWYQQVLGQGPQFIFQYYEKEERGRGNFPDRFSARQFPNYSSELNVNALLLGDSALYLCASSSGGGTGITDTQYFGPGTRLTVL.

This chain links TRBV29-1 with TRBJ2-5, with D hard to call. The CDR3 totals 12 residues. Germline V gene data show CDR1 as SQVTM and CDR2 as ANQGSEA. V was pared by 3 bases and J by 5 bases, with 10 bases between. CDR3 DNA sequence: TGCAGCGTTGATTGGGCAAGTGAGACCCAGTACTTC. This encodes CSVDWASETQYF.

This chain connects TRBV7-9 to TRBJ1-4; TRBD1 might be the D (5 bases). Germline lookup yields CDR1 SEHNR and CDR2 FQNEAQ (reference sequence). Between the trimmed V and J ends, which lost 11 bases and 8 bases, there was a span of 27 bases. CDR3 length: 16 residues. CDR3 in amino acids: CASSLGYPGVPEKLFF. CDR3 nucleotides: TGTGCCTCCTCCTTGGGGTATCCGGGGGTCCCCGAAAAACTGTTTTTT.

The V and J genes are TRBV6-6 and TRBJ2-2; D gene unclear. Germline loops: CDR1 MNHNY, CDR2 SVGAGI (reference sequence). The CDR3 sequence is 13 residues long. The V gene lost 2 bases and the J gene lost 5 bases, with 6 bases spanning the gap. For the CDR3, the DNA is TGTGCCAGCAGTTACACCAGGACCGGGGAGCTGTTTTTT. Encoded protein: CASSYTRTGELFF.

This chain's CDR3 is CASSGRQGLYGYTF. Here the CDR3 DNA reads TGTGCCAGCAGTGGCCGACAGGGTCTCTATGGCTACACCTTC. This sequence joins TRBV25-1 and TRBJ1-2; 7 positions match TRBD1. Germline V gene sequence: CDR1 MGHDK, CDR2 SYGVNS. The CDR3 covers 14 residues. V shed 4 bases, J shed 4 bases, and the junction held 6 bases outside the gene matches.